Listed below are T cell receptor beta chains from one sample, sequenced in a study of a mutant IDH1 vaccine in newly diagnosed glioma. TCRdb keeps only in-frame clones here, not all; method: immunoSEQ multiplex PCR. The repertoire consists of more than 55,000 clones, with 84% occurring once and the leading ten covering about 4%. No antigen has been identified for these receptors. The sample consisted of PBMCs, taken from a glioma patient whose treatment included an IDH1 peptide vaccine. The receptor set was obtained from a man aged 25 to 40 with glioma. Each CDR3 is given with its conserved first and last residue.

V: TRBV4-1
J: TRBJ2-3
CDR3: CASSQLVAGGTDTQYF

V: TRBV2
J: TRBJ1-2
CDR3: CASRQGAAVYYGYTF

V: TRBV13
J: TRBJ2-7
CDR3: CASSSVRQGAKYEQYF

V: TRBV5-6
J: TRBJ1-1
CDR3: CASSLGWVSTEAFF

V: TRBV20-1
J: TRBJ2-1
CDR3: CSATYNEQFF

V: TRBV27
J: TRBJ1-1
CDR3: CASSDMNTEAFF

V: TRBV25-1
J: TRBJ2-4
CDR3: CASSDSGTSEIQYF

V: TRBV2
J: TRBJ2-7
CDR3: CASSSGTTFSYEQYF

V: TRBV7-8
J: TRBJ1-5
CDR3: CASSLAAVYSNQPQHF

V: TRBV12-5
J: TRBJ2-5
CDR3: CASGPGRNPNQETQYF

V: TRBV11-2
J: TRBJ2-7
CDR3: CASSLDPASHEQYF

V: TRBV2
J: TRBJ2-5
CDR3: CASSRPRAGDQETQYF

V: TRBV6-1
J: TRBJ2-7
CDR3: CASSVTGGAYEQYF

V: TRBV10-3
J: -
CDR3: CATTSGQSIYEQYF

V: TRBV5-6
J: TRBJ2-4
CDR3: CASSSSLRRGGKNIQYF

V: TRBV4-2
J: TRBJ2-7
CDR3: CASSHLQGGSDYEQYF

V: TRBV6-6
J: TRBJ1-4
CDR3: CASSYLGTGLEKLFF

V: TRBV30
J: TRBJ2-1
CDR3: CASAGQGFHEQFF

V: TRBV21-1
J: TRBJ1-6
CDR3: CASSKTRTLPTPQIVSLHF

V: TRBV6-1
J: TRBJ2-2
CDR3: CASSPSGSKLFF

V: TRBV5-1
J: TRBJ2-3
CDR3: CASSFRGSTDTQYF

V: TRBV7-9
J: TRBJ2-5
CDR3: CASSRLGGAYQETQYF

V: TRBV6-6
J: TRBJ2-7
CDR3: CASSYSLAGGYEQYF

V: TRBV5-1
J: TRBJ1-1
CDR3: CASSVQGRGDTEAFF

V: TRBV7-8
J: TRBJ2-7
CDR3: CASSFVPGIFNEQYF

V: TRBV2
J: TRBJ2-3
CDR3: CASSDRGASTDTQYF

V: TRBV7-6
J: TRBJ1-2
CDR3: CASSPDRDRGRGYTF

V: TRBV9
J: TRBJ2-3
CDR3: CASSVGGVGTDTQYF

V: TRBV27
J: TRBJ1-2
CDR3: CASSFRDRGGTYGYTF

V: TRBV19
J: TRBJ1-1
CDR3: CASNGVMNTEAFF

V: TRBV5-1
J: TRBJ2-1
CDR3: CASSLGPRDKGYNEQFF

V: TRBV5-1
J: TRBJ2-3
CDR3: CASSTGLAGTDTQYF

V: TRBV10-1
J: TRBJ2-7
CDR3: CASSDSTYEQYF

V: TRBV4-2
J: TRBJ2-1
CDR3: CASSQDGSGGASEQFF